This T cell receptor (beta chain) was identified during a study of technical replicates of blood from a handful of donors. The sample holds one count of this clone. In germline, CDR1 is SGHNT, CDR2 YENEEA. Trimming took off 0 bases at V and 0 bases at J, with 8 bases between the two ends. This CDR3 spans 15 amino acids. TCRdb keeps only in-frame clones here, not all; method: immunoSEQ multiplex PCR. The sample holds approximately 82,000 clones, 96% seen once. The receptor comes from a human donor in good health. The chain uses TRBV11-3 and TRBJ2-5; D call uncertain. The sequenced material came from T cells isolated from PBMCs. Here the CDR3 DNA reads TGTGCCAGCAGCTTAGATCGAGCACACCAAGAGACCCAGTACTTC. Translated, it gives CASSLDRAHQETQYF.